Detailed here is one TCR beta chain. Its antigen is not known. The source of the sample is a study of Ad26.COV2.S vaccination and SARS-CoV-2 variants. On the study more broadly: Ad26.COV2.S given intramuscularly, once or twice 56 days apart. Study outcomes and limitations: In vaccinated individuals, spike-specific CD8+ and CD4+ T cell responses reportedly displayed substantial breadth.

Generated by immunoSEQ multiplex PCR, the TCRdb table keeps only in-frame clones and is missing some. The sample includes some 320,000 clones, roughly 86% of them seen just once. Treatment in this sample: some 20 received Ad26.COV2.S at low or high dose, single or two shots; about 5 received placebo; per-sample allocation not given. Material that was analyzed had been drawn on day 63 after the first vaccine or placebo injection. Trimming took 5 bases from V and 7 from J; bases not matched to a gene: 10. Looked up from germline, CDR1 is SGHTA and CDR2 is FQGNSA. There are 15 residues in the CDR3. Source: peripheral blood, taken in a trial of Ad26.COV2.S vaccine versus placebo. J is TRBJ1-2 and V is TRBV7-2, with 10 bases that match TRBD1. This TCR was sampled from a person aged 18-60 years who received the Ad26.COV2.S COVID-19 vaccine or a placebo. CDR3 protein: CASSLRQGAVSGYTF. CDR3 coding DNA: TGTGCCAGCAGCCTCCGACAGGGGGCGGTTTCTGGCTACACCTTC.